This entry lists 7 T cell receptor beta chains sequenced from one sample in a study of blood T cell repertoires in COVID-19 (TCRdb year 2020). To prepare the library, the immunoSEQ multiplex PCR assay was applied. TCRdb obtained this table from immuneACCESS and retained in-frame rearrangements with V and J assigned. These tables miss some clones; where compared with another copy, unresolved V genes account for less than half of the shortfall, and the remainder is unexplained. Within this sample are more than 120,000 clones, with about 92% of them counted one time only. Around 1.6% of the sample belongs to the ten largest clones. Sequenced material: peripheral blood. These receptors were obtained from a human donor in a cohort sampled during active COVID-19.

V is TRBV3-1 (or the pseudogene TRBV3-2) and J is TRBJ1-4; perhaps TRBD1 as D (5 bases). The CDR3 is 15 amino acids. V lost 5 bases and J lost 8, with 18 bases in between. Germline CDR1 LGHDT, CDR2 YNNKEL (reference sequence). The CDR3 spells CASSFAGGTEEKLFF. The CDR3 bases are TGTGCCAGCAGCTTCGCGGGGGGAACTGAAGAAAAACTGTTTTTT.

The rearrangement links TRBV11-2 to TRBJ1-3, with a tentative D call TRBD1 (6 bases). Deletions cut 5 bases from V and 2 bases from J, with 16 bases between. From germline, CDR1 is SGHAT and CDR2 FQNNGV. The CDR3 totals 16 residues. The chain's CDR3 is CASSRIEGVTGNTIYF. The DNA of the CDR3 is TGTGCCAGCAGCCGAATCGAGGGGGTCACTGGAAACACCATATATTTT.

The chain combines TRBV6-2 or TRBV6-3 with TRBJ2-7; no clear D gene. In germline, CDR1 is MNHEY, CDR2 SVGEGT. The CDR3 spans 12 residues. The V gene lost 0 bases and the J gene lost 5 bases, with 5 bases spanning the gap. This CDR3 is CASSYSTNEQYF. As DNA, the CDR3 is TGTGCCAGCAGTTACTCTACAAACGAGCAGTACTTC.

The rearrangement uses TRBV5-1 and TRBJ2-6, with a possible D match to TRBD2 (5 bases). Trimming cost V 0 bases and J 0 bases, with 7 bases left between them. Germline V CDR1 and CDR2: SGHRS, YFSETQ. CDR3 size: 16 residues. As DNA, the CDR3 is TGCGCCAGCAGCTTGGTTCTAGCCTCTGGGGCCAACGTCCTGACTTTC. Its translation is CASSLVLASGANVLTF.

The rearrangement links TRBV5-1 to TRBJ2-2; 8 nucleotides agree with TRBD1. From germline, CDR1 is SGHRS and CDR2 YFSETQ. This CDR3 has 14 residues. V was clipped by 2 bases and J by 7 bases; unmatched bases: 4. The CDR3 coding sequence is TGCGCCAGCAGCTTACAGGGGGAGGTCGGGGAGCTGTTTTTT. Encoded protein: CASSLQGEVGELFF.

The chain uses TRBV29-1 and TRBJ2-2; a possible D gene is TRBD1 (5 bases). The CDR3 sequence is 14 residues long. The V gene lost 6 bases and the J gene lost 0 bases, with 11 bases spanning the gap. In germline, CDR1 is SQVTM, CDR2 ANQGSEA. DNA for the CDR3: TGCAGCGTCTCCGACAGACCGAACACCGGGGAGCTGTTTTTT. Protein sequence: CSVSDRPNTGELFF.

The J gene is TRBJ2-3, the V gene TRBV11-3; a weak D match, TRBD2 (6 bases). The CDR3 contains 15 residues. Germline loops: CDR1 SGHNT, CDR2 YENEEA. The V gene lost 5 bases and the J gene lost 0 bases, with 12 bases spanning the gap. The CDR3 DNA sequence: TGTGCCAGCAGCCCCGGGGGACCTAGCACAGATACGCAGTATTTT. Translating gives CASSPGGPSTDTQYF.